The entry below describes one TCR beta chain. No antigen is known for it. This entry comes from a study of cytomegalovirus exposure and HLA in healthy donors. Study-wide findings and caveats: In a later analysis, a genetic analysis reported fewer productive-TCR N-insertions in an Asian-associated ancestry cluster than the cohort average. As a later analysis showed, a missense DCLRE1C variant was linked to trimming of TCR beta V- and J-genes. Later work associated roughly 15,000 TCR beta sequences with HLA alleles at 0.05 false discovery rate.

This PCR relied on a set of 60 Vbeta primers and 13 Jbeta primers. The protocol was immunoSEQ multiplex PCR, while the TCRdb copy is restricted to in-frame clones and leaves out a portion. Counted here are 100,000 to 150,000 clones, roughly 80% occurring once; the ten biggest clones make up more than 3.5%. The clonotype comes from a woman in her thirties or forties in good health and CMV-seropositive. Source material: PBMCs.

The chain's CDR3 is CASSSPDRGSPYTF. CDR3 DNA sequence: TGTGCCAGCAGCTCTCCGGACAGGGGTTCGCCCTACACCTTC. V usage is TRBV5-4 and J usage is TRBJ1-2; 9 bases map to TRBD1. The germline CDR1 and CDR2 sequences are SGHNT and YYREEE (reference sequence). CDR3 length equals 14 residues. The ends lost 3 bases at V and 10 bases at J; junction bases unmatched: 10.